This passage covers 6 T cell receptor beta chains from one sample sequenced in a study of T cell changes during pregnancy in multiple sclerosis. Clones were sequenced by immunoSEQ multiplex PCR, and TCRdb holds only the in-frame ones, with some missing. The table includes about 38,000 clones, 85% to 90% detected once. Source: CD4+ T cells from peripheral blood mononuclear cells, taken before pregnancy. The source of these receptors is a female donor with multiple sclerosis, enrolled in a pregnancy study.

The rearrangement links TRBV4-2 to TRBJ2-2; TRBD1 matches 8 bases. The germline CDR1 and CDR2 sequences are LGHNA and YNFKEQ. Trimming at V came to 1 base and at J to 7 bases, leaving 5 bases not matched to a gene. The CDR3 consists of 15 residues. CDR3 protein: CASSQADRDDGELFF. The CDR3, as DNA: TGTGCCAGCAGCCAAGCGGACAGGGATGACGGGGAGCTGTTTTTT.

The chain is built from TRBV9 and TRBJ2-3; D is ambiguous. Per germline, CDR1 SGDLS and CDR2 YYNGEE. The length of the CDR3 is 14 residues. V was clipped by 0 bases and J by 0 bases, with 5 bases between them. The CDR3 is CASSVGASTDTQYF. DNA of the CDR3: TGTGCCAGCAGCGTAGGGGCAAGCACAGATACGCAGTATTTT.

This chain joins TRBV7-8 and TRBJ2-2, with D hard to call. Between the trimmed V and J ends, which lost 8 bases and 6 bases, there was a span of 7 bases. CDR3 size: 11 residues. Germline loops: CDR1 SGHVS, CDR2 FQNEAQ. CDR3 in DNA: TGTGCCAGCGTTGGAGCCGGGGAGCTGTTTTTT. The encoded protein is CASVGAGELFF.

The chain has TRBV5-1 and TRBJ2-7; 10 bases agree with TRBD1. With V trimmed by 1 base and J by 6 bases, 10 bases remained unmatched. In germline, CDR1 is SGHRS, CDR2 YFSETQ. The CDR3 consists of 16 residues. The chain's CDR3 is CASSLRGGTGAAEQYF. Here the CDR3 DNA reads TGCGCCAGCAGCTTGAGGGGTGGGACAGGGGCCGCCGAGCAGTACTTC. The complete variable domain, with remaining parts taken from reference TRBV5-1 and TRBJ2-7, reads KAGVTQTPRYLIKTRGQQVTLSCSPISGHRSVSWYQQTPGQGLQFLFEYFSETQRNKGNFPGRFSGRQFSNSRSEMNVSTLELGDSALYLCASSLRGGTGAAEQYFGPGTRLTVT.

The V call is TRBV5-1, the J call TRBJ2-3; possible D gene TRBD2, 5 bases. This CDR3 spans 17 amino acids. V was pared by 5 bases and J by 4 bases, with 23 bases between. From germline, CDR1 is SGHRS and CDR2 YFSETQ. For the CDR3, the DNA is TGCGCCAGCAGTTTACATACGGGGTCGGTCCAGCCAGATACGCAGTATTTT. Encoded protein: CASSLHTGSVQPDTQYF.

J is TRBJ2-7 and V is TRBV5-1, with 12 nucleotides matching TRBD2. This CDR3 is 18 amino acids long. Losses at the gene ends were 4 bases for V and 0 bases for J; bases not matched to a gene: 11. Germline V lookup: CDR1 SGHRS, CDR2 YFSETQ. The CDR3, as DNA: TGCGCCAGCAGCCCTACTCTAGCGGGGGGGATAAACTCCTACGAGCAGTACTTC. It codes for CASSPTLAGGINSYEQYF.